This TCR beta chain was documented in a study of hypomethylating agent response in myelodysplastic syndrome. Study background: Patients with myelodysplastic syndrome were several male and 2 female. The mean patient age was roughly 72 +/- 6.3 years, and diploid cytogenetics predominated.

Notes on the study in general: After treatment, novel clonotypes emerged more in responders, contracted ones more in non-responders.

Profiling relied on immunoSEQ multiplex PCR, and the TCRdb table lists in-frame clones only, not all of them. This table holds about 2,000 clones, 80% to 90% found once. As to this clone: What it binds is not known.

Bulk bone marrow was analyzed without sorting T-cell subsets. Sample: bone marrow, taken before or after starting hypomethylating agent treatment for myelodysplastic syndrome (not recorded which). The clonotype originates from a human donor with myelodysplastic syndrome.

CDR3 residues: CASSLLGAGGVHEQYF. DNA for the CDR3: TGTGCCAGCAGCTTATTGGGTGCGGGGGGAGTCCACGAGCAGTACTTC. This chain connects TRBV7-2 to TRBJ2-7, with 8 bases that match TRBD2. CDR3 length equals 16 residues. Germline V gene lookup returns CDR1 SGHTA and CDR2 FQGNSA. V shed 2 bases and J 5 bases; nucleotides not matched to a gene: 11.